This T cell receptor beta chain stems from a study of technical replicates of blood from a few donors. Some clones are missing from TCRdb's copy, which holds only in-frame ones; the method was immunoSEQ multiplex PCR. Of about 14,000 clones listed, roughly three quarters are singletons. Germline V CDR1 and CDR2: SGHDT, YYEEEE. The CDR3 loop spans 15 amino acids. V lost 0 bases and J lost 0, with 9 bases in between. Sequenced material: PBMCs. V is TRBV5-6 and J is TRBJ1-1; D gene ambiguous. The clonotype originates from a human donor in good health. CDR3 in DNA: TGTGCCAGCAGCTTGGCTAGAGCTTTGAACACTGAAGCTTTCTTT. Translation gives CASSLARALNTEAFF.